One and the same sample provided the 12 T cell receptor beta chains below, sequenced in a study of blood T cell repertoires in COVID-19. Sequenced by immunoSEQ multiplex PCR; TCRdb stores in-frame clones only, minus some. Of tens of thousands of clones in the sample, more than 80% were seen once. The sample taken for sequencing was peripheral blood. These TCRs come from a woman aged 55-69 years with COVID-19, enrolled during active disease.

The rearrangement uses TRBV5-1 and TRBJ2-2; TRBD2 agrees at 7 bases. V was clipped by 3 bases and J by 5 bases; unmatched bases: 7. CDR3 length equals 15 residues. The germline gives CDR1 SGHRS, CDR2 YFSETQ. In DNA form, the CDR3 reads TGCGCCAGCAGCTGGGGGACTATAGGAACCGGGGAGCTGTTTTTT. The encoded protein is CASSWGTIGTGELFF.

This chain connects TRBV20-1 to TRBJ1-4, with a possible D match to TRBD1 (5 bases). Germline V gene sequence: CDR1 DFQATT, CDR2 SNEGSKA (reference sequence). Between the trimmed V and J ends, which lost 3 bases and 11 bases, there was a span of 7 bases. The CDR3 runs 10 residues. Here the CDR3 DNA reads TGCAGTGCTAGCGGGGGGAAACTGTTTTTT. As protein: CSASGGKLFF.

V gene TRBV9 combines with J gene TRBJ2-7; D is perhaps TRBD1 (5 bases). There are 14 residues in the CDR3. The V end lost 0 bases, the J end lost 2 bases, and 9 bases lay between the germline ends. Germline lookup yields CDR1 SGDLS and CDR2 YYNGEE. This CDR3 is CASSVVPDTYEQYF. The CDR3 DNA reads TGTGCCAGCAGCGTAGTTCCGGACACCTACGAGCAGTACTTC.

The CDR3 loop reads CASSHLGLAGALAKNIQYF. The CDR3 coding sequence is TGTGCCAGCAGCCATCTGGGACTAGCGGGAGCACTAGCCAAAAACATTCAGTACTTC. The chain recombines TRBV3-1 (or the pseudogene TRBV3-2) with TRBJ2-4; TRBD2 matches at 14 bases. From germline, CDR1 is LGHDT and CDR2 YNNKEL (reference sequence). With V trimmed by 3 bases and J by 0 bases, 7 bases remained unmatched. This CDR3 spans 19 amino acids.

This chain joins TRBV5-1 and TRBJ1-1; D possibly corresponds to TRBD1 (6 bases). CDR1 SGHRS and CDR2 YFSETQ come from the germline V gene. V was clipped by 0 bases and J by 0 bases, with 12 bases between them. This CDR3 spans 16 amino acids. The CDR3 DNA is TGCGCCAGCAGCTTGGGACAGGCTTTAATGAACACTGAAGCTTTCTTT. Its translation is CASSLGQALMNTEAFF.

The chain uses TRBV29-1 and TRBJ1-3; TRBD1 matches at 8 bases. CDR1 and CDR2 (germline): SQVTM, ANQGSEA. The J segment lost 4 bases and the V segment lost 7 bases, leaving 3 bases of the junction unmatched. The CDR3 length is 12 residues. CDR3 region: CSGRGRGNTIYF. CDR3 DNA sequence: TGCAGCGGCAGGGGGCGAGGAAACACCATATATTTT.

J is TRBJ1-1 and V is TRBV30; perhaps TRBD1 as D (6 bases). There are 12 residues in the CDR3. CDR1 is GTSNPN, CDR2 SVGIG, per germline (reference sequence). V shed 3 bases and J shed 7 bases, with 12 bases lying between them. The CDR3 DNA sequence: TGTGCCTGGAGGCAAGAACAGGGTGAAGCTTTCTTT. Encoded protein: CAWRQEQGEAFF.

V is TRBV28 and J is TRBJ2-1; 9 bases align to TRBD2. Germline CDR1 reads MDHEN; CDR2 reads SYDVKM. CDR3 length: 16 amino acids. The junction had 11 bases not matched to a gene; V was cut back by 5 bases and J by 6 bases. CDR3 DNA sequence: TGTGCCAGCAGTAGCCCCGGTAGCGGGAGTCGCAATGAGCAGTTCTTC. It yields the protein CASSSPGSGSRNEQFF. Together with reference TRBV28 and TRBJ2-1, the CDR3 gives the full variable domain: DVKVTQSSRYLVKRTGEKVFLECVQDMDHENMFWYRQDPGLGLRLIYFSYDVKMKEKGDIPEGYSVSREKKERFSLILESASTNQTSMYLCASSSPGSGSRNEQFFGPGTRLTVL.

The gene calls are TRBV27 and TRBJ1-6; 7 bases are shared with TRBD1. The CDR3 totals 16 residues. V shed 4 bases, J shed 2 bases, and the junction held 5 bases outside the gene matches. Germline loops: CDR1 MNHEY, CDR2 SMNVEV (reference sequence). The CDR3 spells CASSSSGGPYNSPLHF. The CDR3 coding sequence is TGTGCCAGCAGTTCCTCAGGGGGACCCTATAATTCACCCCTCCACTTT.

The J gene is TRBJ2-5, the V gene TRBV7-2; D might be TRBD2 (5 bases). Germline assignment: CDR1 SGHTA and CDR2 FQGNSA. Trimming removed 1 base from V and 0 bases from J, with 9 bases in between. There are 15 residues in the CDR3. The DNA for the CDR3 is TGTGCCAGCAGCTTAGGACTACCTGACCAAGAGACCCAGTACTTC. Encoded protein: CASSLGLPDQETQYF.

The chain combines TRBV19 with TRBJ2-3; 7 bases agree with TRBD2. This CDR3 is 15 amino acids long. Germline V gene data show CDR1 as LNHDA and CDR2 as SQIVND (reference sequence). V lost 1 base to trimming and J lost 7 bases; unmatched junction nucleotides: 8. The CDR3 sequence is CASSIGGTTANTQYF. CDR3 coding DNA: TGTGCCAGTAGTATAGGCGGGACTACCGCCAATACGCAGTATTTT. Supplemented by reference TRBV19 and TRBJ2-3, the full variable domain reads DGGITQSPKYLFRKEGQNVTLSCEQNLNHDAMYWYRQDPGQGLRLIYYSQIVNDFQKGDIAEGYSVSREKKESFPLTVTSAQKNPTAFYLCASSIGGTTANTQYFGPGTRLTVL.

The chain combines TRBV4-2 with TRBJ1-1, with 8 bases fitting TRBD1. Trimming at V came to 4 bases and at J to 3 bases, leaving 13 bases not matched to a gene. CDR1 and CDR2 from the germline V gene are LGHNA and YNFKEQ. The CDR3 contains 17 residues. The CDR3 loop reads CASSPLGQGTLDTEAFF. The CDR3 DNA reads TGTGCCAGCAGCCCCCTAGGACAGGGCACACTGGACACTGAAGCTTTCTTT.